The 16 T cell receptor beta chains below come from one sample, sequenced in a study of PD-L1 blockade in urothelial cancer. Sequencing used immunoSEQ multiplex PCR; TCRdb keeps in-frame clones, though not all of them. The table lists around 100,000 clones, under 95% of them singletons. Time point specified: peripheral blood 6 weeks after treatment start. The sample here was PBMCs, taken around atezolizumab (anti-PD-L1) treatment. The source of these receptors is a man between 60 and 70 years old with urothelial cancer.

The genes are TRBV6-5 and TRBJ1-5; TRBD1 is a possible D gene (6 bases). V was cut by 5 bases and J by 7 bases, with 9 bases left in between. The length of the CDR3 is 12 residues. Germline lookup yields CDR1 MNHEY and CDR2 SVGAGI. CDR3 DNA: TGTGCCAGCAGTAGAACAGGGCAGCCCCAGCATTTT. Its protein product is CASSRTGQPQHF.

Note on this clone: The same CDR3 is also encoded by other DNA sequences in this sample. The rearrangement uses TRBV11-2 and TRBJ2-3; no definite D call. From germline, CDR1 is SGHAT and CDR2 FQNNGV. This CDR3 region has 13 residues. Trimming took 0 bases from V and 5 from J, leaving 6 bases between them. As DNA, the CDR3 is TGTGCCAGCAGCTTAGATCACGGAGATACGCAGTATTTT. Its protein product is CASSLDHGDTQYF.

This clone was observed once. V and J are TRBV19 and TRBJ2-7, with TRBD2 matching 11 bases. The CDR3 has 18 amino acids. Germline trimming cut 6 bases from V and 3 bases from J; bases unmatched to any gene: 16. Germline CDR1 reads LNHDA; CDR2 reads SQIVND (reference sequence). The CDR3 sequence is CASRSNPSGRLGNYEQYF. The CDR3, as DNA: TGTGCCAGTAGGAGCAACCCTAGCGGGAGGTTGGGGAACTACGAGCAGTACTTC.

The rearrangement uses TRBV19 and TRBJ1-4; D ambiguous. The CDR3 covers 15 residues. With 7 bases removed from V and 6 bases from J, the gap between germline ends came to 18 bases. Germline CDR1 and CDR2: LNHDA and SQIVND (reference sequence). CDR3 in amino acids: CASTGSGIRDEKLFF. CDR3 coding DNA: TGTGCCAGTACGGGGTCCGGGATTCGGGATGAAAAACTGTTTTTT.

This clone has a single count. This chain links TRBV7-9 with TRBJ2-7; 7 bases match TRBD2. V shed 6 bases and J 2 bases; nucleotides not matched to a gene: 1. Germline CDR1 SEHNR, CDR2 FQNEAQ (reference sequence). The CDR3 consists of 12 residues. DNA for the CDR3: TGTGCCAGCAGACGGGAGGCCTACGAGCAGTACTTC. Protein product: CASRREAYEQYF.

The chain carries TRBV4-2 and TRBJ2-7; D gene uncertain. This CDR3 contains 14 residues. The V end lost 0 bases, the J end lost 2 bases, and 8 bases lay between the germline ends. Germline loops: CDR1 LGHNA, CDR2 YNFKEQ. Here the CDR3 reads CASSQDATAYEQYF. As DNA, the CDR3 is TGTGCCAGCAGCCAAGATGCGACTGCCTACGAGCAGTACTTC.

V usage is TRBV6-1 and J usage is TRBJ1-5; D is unresolved. Per germline, CDR1 MNHNS and CDR2 SASEGT. V lost 2 bases to trimming and J lost 7 bases, with 3 bases between them. This CDR3 has 11 amino acids. CDR3 sequence: CASSELQPQHF. CDR3 coding DNA: TGTGCCAGCAGTGAACTCCAGCCCCAGCATTTT.

V gene TRBV14 combines with J gene TRBJ1-4; TRBD1 is a possible D gene (6 bases). The CDR3 is made up of 16 amino acids. Trimming removed 0 bases from V and 8 bases from J, with 16 bases in between. The germline CDR1 and CDR2 sequences are SGHDN and FVKESK. DNA for the CDR3: TGTGCCAGCAGCCAAGATTACCGCGGGGGCGCAGAAAAACTGTTTTTT. Translated, it gives CASSQDYRGGAEKLFF.

This chain joins TRBV9 and TRBJ2-3, with 7 bases aligning to TRBD1. This CDR3 has 14 amino acids. Germline V gives CDR1 SGDLS, CDR2 YYNGEE. J lost 4 bases, V lost 2 bases, and 4 bases had no gene match. This CDR3 is CASSVDRAADTQYF. Written as DNA, the CDR3 is TGTGCCAGCAGCGTCGACAGGGCGGCAGATACGCAGTATTTT. Complete variable domain (other parts from reference TRBV9 and TRBJ2-3): DSGVTQTPKHLITATGQRVTLRCSPRSGDLSVYWYQQSLDQGLQFLIQYYNGEERAKGNILERFSAQQFPDLHSELNLSSLELGDSALYFCASSVDRAADTQYFGPGTRLTVL.

This clone came up once. This chain joins TRBV29-1 and TRBJ2-7; 9 nucleotides match TRBD2. The V segment lost 4 bases and the J segment 0 bases; nucleotides outside the gene matches: 4. This CDR3 is 14 amino acids long. Germline values: CDR1 SQVTM, CDR2 ANQGSEA. The CDR3 spells CSVGSGGSSYEQYF. The CDR3 DNA sequence: TGCAGCGTTGGGAGCGGGGGGAGCTCCTACGAGCAGTACTTC.

The chain carries TRBV5-1 and TRBJ1-4, with 7 bases matching TRBD1. The CDR3 sequence is 13 residues long. The junction had 3 bases not matched to a gene; V was cut back by 3 bases and J by 7 bases. Germline CDR1 is SGHRS and CDR2 is YFSETQ. This CDR3 is CASSSGGTEKLFF. The CDR3 DNA follows: TGCGCCAGCAGCTCAGGGGGTACTGAAAAACTGTTTTTT.

This sequence joins TRBV7-3 and TRBJ1-4; 9 bases fit TRBD1. Germline V lookup: CDR1 SGHTA, CDR2 FQGTGA. After removal of 3 bases from V and 1 base from J, the junction contained 3 bases not matched to a gene. The CDR3 loop spans 16 amino acids. The CDR3 loop is CASSLTGGGTNEKLFF. The CDR3, as DNA: TGTGCCAGCAGCTTGACAGGGGGGGGAACTAATGAAAAACTGTTTTTT.

The rearrangement links TRBV30 to TRBJ2-1; 12 nucleotides match TRBD2. This CDR3 has 13 amino acids. Trimming cost V 5 bases and J 9 bases; bases outside gene matches: 5. In germline, CDR1 is GTSNPN, CDR2 SVGIG (reference sequence). DNA of the CDR3: TGTGCCTGGGCGCTAGCGGGGGGGGGTGAGCAGTTCTTC. Protein product: CAWALAGGGEQFF.

This chain connects TRBV15 to TRBJ1-1, with D tentatively TRBD1 (5 bases). Trimming took off 0 bases at V and 1 base at J, with 12 bases between the two ends. Looked up from germline, CDR1 is LNHNV and CDR2 is YYDKDF (reference sequence). This CDR3 contains 16 residues. Written as DNA, the CDR3 is TGTGCCACCAGCAGAGATCTGACAGAGAAGAACACTGAAGCTTTCTTT. Translated: CATSRDLTEKNTEAFF.

J is TRBJ2-7 and V is TRBV5-6, with D perhaps matching TRBD2 (6 bases). V dropped 2 bases and J dropped 7 bases, with 19 bases sitting between them. Germline V gene lookup returns CDR1 SGHDT and CDR2 YYEEEE. The CDR3 spans 15 residues. The CDR3 nucleotides are TGTGCCAGCAGCTTATTCGGGAGATATACGATGGAGCAGTACTTC. Translating gives CASSLFGRYTMEQYF.

Only one count was recorded for this clone. The gene calls are TRBV4-2 and TRBJ2-3, with 9 bases lining up with TRBD1. Per germline, CDR1 LGHNA and CDR2 YNFKEQ. V shed 3 bases, J shed 5 bases, and the junction held 6 bases outside the gene matches. CDR3 length equals 15 residues. The CDR3 bases are TGTGCCAGCAGCCAGGGACAGGGCTTGGGAGATACGCAGTATTTT. As protein: CASSQGQGLGDTQYF.